This TCR beta chain is drawn from a study of shared clonotypes between healthy human individuals. Study-level points and caveats: In contrast to clonotypes shared by all four donors, non-shared clonotypes had lower generation probabilities.

Original analysis: Junction-only immunoSEQ data arrived without quality scores, meaning filtering differed. The assay was immunoSEQ multiplex PCR, and TCRdb's table has in-frame clones only and misses some. V, J and clone size derive from that table, while D and trimming were established from the DNA sequence. The repertoire holds roughly 640,000 clones, about 96% seen once, with around 0.058% in the top ten. Germline lookup yields CDR1 MNHEY and CDR2 SMNVEV (reference sequence). The V and J ends lost 2 bases and 0 bases, in that order; junction bases with no gene match: 8. The CDR3 loop spans 18 amino acids. As to this clone: Its antigen is undetermined.

This sequence was found in a woman younger than 45 in good health. The sample consisted of naive CD4+ T cells sorted from blood. Subset reported: CD45RA+ positively selected. The chain combines TRBV27 with TRBJ2-2; TRBD2 agrees at 8 bases. The CDR3 protein is CASSLAGDSGTNTGELFF. As DNA, the CDR3 is TGTGCCAGCAGTTTAGCGGGAGATAGCGGGACGAACACCGGGGAGCTGTTTTTT.